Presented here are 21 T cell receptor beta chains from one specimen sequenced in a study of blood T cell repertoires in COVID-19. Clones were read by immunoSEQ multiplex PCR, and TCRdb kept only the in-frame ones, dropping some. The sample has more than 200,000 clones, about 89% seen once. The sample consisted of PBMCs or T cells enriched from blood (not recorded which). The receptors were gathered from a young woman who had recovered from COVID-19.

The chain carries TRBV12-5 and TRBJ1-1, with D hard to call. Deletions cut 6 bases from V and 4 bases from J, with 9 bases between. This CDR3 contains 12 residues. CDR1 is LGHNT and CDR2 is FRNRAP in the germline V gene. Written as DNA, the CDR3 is TGTGCTAGTGGACGGGAGATCACTGAAGCTTTCTTT. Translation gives CASGREITEAFF.

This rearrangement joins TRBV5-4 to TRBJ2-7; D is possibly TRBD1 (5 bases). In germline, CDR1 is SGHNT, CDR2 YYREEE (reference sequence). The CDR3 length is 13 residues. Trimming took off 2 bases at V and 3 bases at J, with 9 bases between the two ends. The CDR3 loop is CASSLGVSYEQYF. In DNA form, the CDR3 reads TGTGCCAGCAGCTTAGGGGTGAGCTACGAGCAGTACTTC.

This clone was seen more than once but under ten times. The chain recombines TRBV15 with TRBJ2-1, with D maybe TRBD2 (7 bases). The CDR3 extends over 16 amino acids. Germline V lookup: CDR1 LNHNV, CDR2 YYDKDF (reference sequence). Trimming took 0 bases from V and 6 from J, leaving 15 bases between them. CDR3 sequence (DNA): TGTGCCACCAGCAGAGAAGGCGGGAGAGGGGGCAATGAGCAGTTCTTC. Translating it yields CATSREGGRGGNEQFF.

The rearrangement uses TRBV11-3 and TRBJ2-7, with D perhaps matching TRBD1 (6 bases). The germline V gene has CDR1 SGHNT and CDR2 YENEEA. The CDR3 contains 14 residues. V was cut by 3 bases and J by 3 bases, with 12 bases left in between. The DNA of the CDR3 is TGTGCCAGCAGCTTCGCTGGGGGCATCTACGAGCAGTACTTC. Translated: CASSFAGGIYEQYF.

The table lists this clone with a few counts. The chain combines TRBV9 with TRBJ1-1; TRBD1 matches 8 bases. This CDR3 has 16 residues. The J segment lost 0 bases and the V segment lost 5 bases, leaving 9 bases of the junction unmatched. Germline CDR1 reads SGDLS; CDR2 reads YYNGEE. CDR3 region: CASRPTGGLLNTEAFF. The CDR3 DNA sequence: TGTGCCAGCAGACCAACAGGGGGGCTACTGAACACTGAAGCTTTCTTT.

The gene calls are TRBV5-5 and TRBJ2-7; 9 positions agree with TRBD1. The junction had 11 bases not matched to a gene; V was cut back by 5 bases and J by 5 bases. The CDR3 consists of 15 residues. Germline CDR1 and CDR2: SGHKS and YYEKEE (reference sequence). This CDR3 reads CASSLRTGARDEQYF. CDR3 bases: TGTGCCAGCAGTTTAAGGACAGGGGCGAGGGACGAGCAGTACTTC.

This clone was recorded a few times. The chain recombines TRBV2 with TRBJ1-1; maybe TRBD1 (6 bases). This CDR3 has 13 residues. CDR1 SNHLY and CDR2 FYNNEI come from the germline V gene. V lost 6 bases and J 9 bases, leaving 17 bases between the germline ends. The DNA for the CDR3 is TGTGCCAGCAGCCCCGACCCGGACAGTCAAGCTTTCTTT. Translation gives CASSPDPDSQAFF.

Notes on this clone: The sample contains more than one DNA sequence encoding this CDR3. The CDR3 nucleotides are TGTGCCAGCTCACCCGGACTAGCGGGAGGCTATGAGCAGTTCTTC. Its translation is CASSPGLAGGYEQFF. The gene calls are TRBV18 and TRBJ2-1; 14 nucleotides match TRBD2. The CDR3 is 15 residues long. Germline assignment: CDR1 KGHSH and CDR2 LQKENI. V shed 3 bases and J 8 bases; nucleotides not matched to a gene: 3.

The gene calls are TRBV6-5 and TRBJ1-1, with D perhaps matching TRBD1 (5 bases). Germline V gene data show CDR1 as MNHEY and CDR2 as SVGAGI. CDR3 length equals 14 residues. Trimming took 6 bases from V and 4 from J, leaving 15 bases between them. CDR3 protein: CASRTGQGVTEAFF. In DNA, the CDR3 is TGTGCCAGCAGGACCGGCCAAGGGGTCACTGAAGCTTTCTTT.

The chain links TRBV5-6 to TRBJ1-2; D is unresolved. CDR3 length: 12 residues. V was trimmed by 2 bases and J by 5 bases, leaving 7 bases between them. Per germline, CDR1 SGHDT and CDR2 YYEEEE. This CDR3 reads CASSLGGYGYTF. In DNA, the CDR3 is TGTGCCAGCAGCTTAGGAGGTTATGGCTACACCTTC.

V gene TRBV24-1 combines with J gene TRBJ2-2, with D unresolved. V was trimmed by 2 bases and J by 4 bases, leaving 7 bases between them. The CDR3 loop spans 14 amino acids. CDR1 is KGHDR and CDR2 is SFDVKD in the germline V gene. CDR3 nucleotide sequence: TGTGCCACCAGTGATTCCCGGTCCACCGGGGAGCTGTTTTTT. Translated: CATSDSRSTGELFF.

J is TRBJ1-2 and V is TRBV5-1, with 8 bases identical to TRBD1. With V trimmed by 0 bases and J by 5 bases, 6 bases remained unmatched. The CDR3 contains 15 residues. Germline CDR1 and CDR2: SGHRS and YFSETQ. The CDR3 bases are TGCGCCAGCAGCTTGGGTCAGGGGGCCACGTATGGCTACACCTTC. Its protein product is CASSLGQGATYGYTF.

CDR3 DNA: TGTGCCAGCACCGAGGGGAGGGGACACTATGGCTACACCTTC. Translating gives CASTEGRGHYGYTF. The V call is TRBV6-5, the J call TRBJ1-2; D perhaps matches TRBD1 (5 bases). Germline V lookup: CDR1 MNHEY, CDR2 SVGAGI. The V and J ends lost 7 bases and 3 bases respectively, with 15 bases between them. The CDR3 runs 14 residues.

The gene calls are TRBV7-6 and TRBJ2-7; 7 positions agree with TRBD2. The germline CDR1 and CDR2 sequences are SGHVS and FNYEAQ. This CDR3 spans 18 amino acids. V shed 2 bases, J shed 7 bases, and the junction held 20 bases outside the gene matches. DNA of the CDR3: TGTGCCAGCAGCTTACAGGGCGGGGGAGTGGGAGGGAGGTATGAGCAGTACTTC. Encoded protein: CASSLQGGGVGGRYEQYF.

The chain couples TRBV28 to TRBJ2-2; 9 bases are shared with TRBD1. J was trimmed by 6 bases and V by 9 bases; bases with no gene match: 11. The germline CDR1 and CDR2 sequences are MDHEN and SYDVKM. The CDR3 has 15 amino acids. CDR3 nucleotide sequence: TGTGCCAGTGGGACCGGGACAGGGATTGCCGGGGAGCTGTTTTTT. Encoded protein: CASGTGTGIAGELFF.

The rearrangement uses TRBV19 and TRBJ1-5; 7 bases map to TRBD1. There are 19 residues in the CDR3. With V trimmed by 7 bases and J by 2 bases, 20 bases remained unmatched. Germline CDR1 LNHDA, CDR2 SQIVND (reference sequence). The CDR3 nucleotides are TGTGCCAGTACCGACCTTAGGTGGGGACAGTCCATTGGCAATCAGCCCCAGCATTTT. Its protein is CASTDLRWGQSIGNQPQHF. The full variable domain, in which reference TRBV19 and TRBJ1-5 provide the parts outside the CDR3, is DGGITQSPKYLFRKEGQNVTLSCEQNLNHDAMYWYRQDPGQGLRLIYYSQIVNDFQKGDIAEGYSVSREKKESFPLTVTSAQKNPTAFYLCASTDLRWGQSIGNQPQHFGDGTRLSIL.

The CDR3 sequence is CASSMTGEVGTGELFF. In DNA, the CDR3 is TGTGCCAGCAGTATGACAGGGGAAGTGGGCACCGGGGAGCTGTTTTTT. The rearrangement uses TRBV27 and TRBJ2-2, with TRBD1 matching 8 bases. The trim removed 5 bases at V and 4 bases at J, leaving 9 bases unmatched. This CDR3 contains 16 residues. Germline CDR1 is MNHEY and CDR2 is SMNVEV (reference sequence).

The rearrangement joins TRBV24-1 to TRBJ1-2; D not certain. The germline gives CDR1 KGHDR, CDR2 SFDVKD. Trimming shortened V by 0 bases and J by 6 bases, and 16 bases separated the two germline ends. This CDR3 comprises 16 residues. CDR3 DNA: TGTGCCACCAGTGATTTGCACGGTTGGCAGGATAATGGCTACACCTTC. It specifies CATSDLHGWQDNGYTF.

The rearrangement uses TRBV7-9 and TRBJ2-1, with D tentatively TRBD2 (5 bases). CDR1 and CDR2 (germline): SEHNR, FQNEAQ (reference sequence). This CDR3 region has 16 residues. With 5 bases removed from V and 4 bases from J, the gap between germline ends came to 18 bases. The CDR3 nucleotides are TGTGCCAGCAGCCTATACGGGAAAAGCCGTTACAATGAGCAGTTCTTC. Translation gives CASSLYGKSRYNEQFF.

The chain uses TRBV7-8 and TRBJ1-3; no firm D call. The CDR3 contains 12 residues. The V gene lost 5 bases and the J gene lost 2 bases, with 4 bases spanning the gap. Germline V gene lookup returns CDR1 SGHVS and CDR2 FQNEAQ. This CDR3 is CASSPAGNTIYF. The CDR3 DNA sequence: TGTGCCAGCAGCCCCGCTGGAAACACCATATATTTT.

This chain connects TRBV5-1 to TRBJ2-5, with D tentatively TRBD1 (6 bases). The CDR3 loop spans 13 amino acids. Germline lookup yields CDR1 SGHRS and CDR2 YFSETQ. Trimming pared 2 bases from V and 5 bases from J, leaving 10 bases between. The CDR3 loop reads CASSLGGEETQYF. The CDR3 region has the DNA TGCGCCAGCAGCTTAGGGGGAGAGGAGACCCAGTACTTC.